This T cell receptor (beta chain) was identified in a study of identical twins. This CDR3 region has 14 residues. V lost 5 bases, J lost 1 base, and 8 bases stayed unmatched. The V gene's germline CDR1 is DFQATT and CDR2 SNEGSKA (reference sequence). In TCRdb, the 5' RACE reads were re-called with MiXCR into one record per CDR3 protein. The table has some 500,000 distinct CDR3 sequences, 22% seen once. In addition, the sample was reused for a study of T cells expressing NK-cell markers.

This sequence originates from a woman younger than 30 in good health. The J gene is TRBJ2-7, the V gene TRBV20-1; 7 bases are shared with TRBD1. The sequencing input was CD4+ T cells sorted from blood. Here the CDR3 DNA reads TGCAGTGCTTCCACAGGGGCCTCTTCCTACGAGCAGTACTTC. As protein: CSASTGASSYEQYF.